These 13 T cell receptor beta chains share one sample of origin, sequenced in a study of T cells in women clearing cervical HPV infection. Generated by immunoSEQ multiplex PCR, the TCRdb table keeps only in-frame clones and is missing some. The data include approximately 33,000 clones; the top ten clones carry around 8.4%. The specimen sequenced was blood buffy coat. These receptors were collected from a woman between 18 and 69 years old with a cervical HPV16 infection that either progressed to CIN3+ or cleared (not recorded which).

Concerning this clone itself: The observed sequence ends 3 residues before the CDR3 terminus, with the missing tail filled in from the germline J gene. The chain combines TRBV6-2 or TRBV6-3 with TRBJ2-1, with D maybe TRBD1 (5 bases). Germline V gene data show CDR1 as MNHEY and CDR2 as SVGEGT. V dropped 4 bases and J dropped 0 bases, with 13 bases sitting between them. The CDR3 loop spans 16 amino acids. CDR3 in amino acids: CASSSTRVSSYNEQFF. CDR3 bases read: TGTGCCAGCAGTTCGACCAGGGTGAGCTCCTACAATGAG.

As concerns this clone: Sequencing ends 3 residues short of the CDR3 end; the germline J gene provides the rest. The sample has other DNA sequences that encode this CDR3 too. This chain uses TRBV13 with TRBJ2-7; 11 nucleotides match TRBD1. This CDR3 has 14 residues. Germline trimming cut 6 bases from V and 4 bases from J; bases unmatched to any gene: 5. Germline V lookup: CDR1 PRHDT, CDR2 FYEKMQ (reference sequence). The CDR3 loop is CASRRGQGAYEQYF. The sequenced CDR3 bases are TGTGCCAGCAGACGTGGACAGGGGGCTTACGAG.

Turning to this clone: Read sequence stops 3 residues before the CDR3 end, and the germline J gene provides the missing end. The V call is TRBV7-2, the J call TRBJ2-1; tentatively, D is TRBD1 (5 bases). Germline V gene data show CDR1 as SGHTA and CDR2 as FQGNSA. The length of the CDR3 is 13 residues. Trimming stripped 3 bases from V and 6 bases from J, with 9 bases between. Partial CDR3 DNA: TGTGCCAGCAGCTTCAGGCAGGGCAATGAG. As protein: CASSFRQGNE. The CDR3 as a whole reads CASSFRQGNEQFF.

In the case of this clone: The CDR3 end is not reached by the read, which stops 3 residues before it; the germline J gene fills it in. The chain uses TRBV30 and TRBJ1-4, with 7 bases identical to TRBD1. V was pared by 3 bases and J by 5 bases, with 15 bases of the junction left unmatched. The CDR3 is 17 residues long. Germline CDR1 is GTSNPN and CDR2 is SVGIG (reference sequence). The CDR3: CAWSHGTVGFANEKLFF. The CDR3 DNA, read in part, is TGTGCCTGGAGCCATGGGACAGTAGGCTTTGCGAATGAAAAA.

With respect to this clone: From the germline J gene comes the end of the CDR3, since the read stops 3 residues before it. The chain joins TRBV5-1 to TRBJ1-1; a possible D gene is TRBD1 (5 bases). Between the trimmed V and J ends, which lost 0 bases and 2 bases, there was a span of 11 bases. CDR3 length: 15 amino acids. The germline V gene has CDR1 SGHRS and CDR2 YFSETQ. The CDR3 spells CASSLGAGINTEAFF. The part of the CDR3 DNA that was read is TGCGCCAGCAGCTTGGGGGCAGGGATAAACACTGAA.

In regard to this clone: Coverage ceases 3 residues before the CDR3 finishes, and the germline J gene fills in the end. The chain is built from TRBV7-2 and TRBJ1-1, with D tentatively TRBD1 (6 bases). Trimming pared 4 bases from V and 5 bases from J, leaving 11 bases between. The CDR3 is made up of 13 amino acids. Germline assignment: CDR1 SGHTA and CDR2 FQGNSA. The CDR3 spells CASSYTGRTEAFF. The CDR3 DNA, read in part, is TGTGCCAGCAGCTACACAGGGAGAACTGAA. Using reference TRBV7-2 and TRBJ1-1 for the parts outside the CDR3, the full variable domain is GAGVSQSPSNKVTEKGKDVELRCDPISGHTALYWYRQSLGQGLEFLIYFQGNSAPDKSGLPSDRFSAERTGGSVSTLTIQRTQQEDSAVYLCASSYTGRTEAFFGQGTRLTVV.

Remarks on this clone: From the germline J gene comes the end of the CDR3, since the read stops 3 residues before it. V gene TRBV2 combines with J gene TRBJ2-7; tentative D call: TRBD2 (5 bases). The V end was cut by 4 bases, the J end by 5 bases, with 12 bases between. The length of the CDR3 is 13 residues. From germline, CDR1 is SNHLY and CDR2 FYNNEI. The CDR3 protein is CASSVSGFNEQYF. The part of the CDR3 DNA that was read is TGTGCCAGCAGTGTTTCGGGGTTCAACGAG. Filled out from reference TRBV2 and TRBJ2-7, the complete variable domain reads EPEVTQTPSHQVTQMGQEVILRCVPISNHLYFYWYRQILGQKVEFLVSFYNNEISEKSEIFDDQFSVERPDGSNFTLKIRSTKLEDSAMYFCASSVSGFNEQYFGPGTRLTVT.

Notes on this clone: With the read ending 3 residues before the CDR3 end, the germline J gene is used to fill in that end. The chain is built from TRBV5-1 and TRBJ1-2; D is unresolved. V was pared by 0 bases and J by 4 bases, with 10 bases between. There are 14 residues in the CDR3. The germline gives CDR1 SGHRS, CDR2 YFSETQ. CDR3 DNA (partial): TGCGCCAGCAGCTTGGCCATAATCGGCTATGGC. Translated: CASSLAIIGYG. The CDR3 in its entirety is CASSLAIIGYGYTF.

About this clone itself: The read ends 3 residues shy of where the CDR3 ends; the end is completed using the germline J gene. The V and J genes are TRBV7-6 and TRBJ1-1; D is possibly TRBD1 (6 bases). There are 15 residues in the CDR3. V dropped 5 bases and J dropped 1 base, with 14 bases sitting between them. Germline values: CDR1 SGHVS, CDR2 FNYEAQ. The part of the CDR3 DNA that was read is TGTGCCAGCAGCGACTCAGGGGACCCGAACACTGAA. Encoded protein: CASSDSGDPNTE. The full CDR3 protein reads CASSDSGDPNTEAFF.

As regards this clone: The read halts 3 residues ahead of the CDR3 end, with the missing end drawn from the germline J gene. This chain links TRBV12-5 with TRBJ2-3; D gene ambiguous. The CDR3 totals 18 residues. CDR1 and CDR2 (germline): LGHNT, FRNRAP. V was trimmed by 0 bases and J by 0 bases, leaving 16 bases between them. The CDR3 bases that were read are TGTGCTAGTGGTTTGGTACTCCATCGGTTCGCGAGCACAGATACG. Its protein is CASGLVLHRFASTDT. The CDR3 reads in full as CASGLVLHRFASTDTQYF.

Points on this clone: The CDR3 end falls 3 residues outside the read, so it is completed with the germline J gene. The chain has TRBV19 and TRBJ1-2; a possible D gene is TRBD1 (5 bases). The CDR3 length is 14 residues. CDR1 is LNHDA and CDR2 is SQIVND in the germline V gene (reference sequence). The CDR3 DNA, read in part, is TGTGCCAGTAGTGGGGCCTCATTAAGGAATGAC. Its protein is CASSGASLRND. In full, the CDR3 reads CASSGASLRNDYTF.

Remarks on this clone: The DNA ends 3 residues before the CDR3 does, and the rest of the CDR3 is filled in from the germline J gene. The chain is built from TRBV4-1 and TRBJ2-3; 8 bases map to TRBD1. The CDR3 runs 17 residues. Germline V gene data show CDR1 as MGHRA and CDR2 as YSYEKL. Partial CDR3 DNA: TGCGCCAGCAGCCAGACACCGGGACAGGAGGCCGCACAGACG. Its translation is CASSQTPGQEAAQT. From start to end, the CDR3 is CASSQTPGQEAAQTQYF.

On this clone itself: The read ends 3 residues early relative to the CDR3; the germline J gene fills the gap. The chain links TRBV20-1 to TRBJ2-7; D is uncertain. The CDR3 sequence is 15 residues long. The ends were cut back, 3 bases at V and 4 bases at J, with 19 bases in the middle. The germline V gene has CDR1 DFQATT and CDR2 SNEGSKA (reference sequence). The CDR3 DNA, read in part, is TGCAGTGCTAGTGTGGTGACACAGAACAAATACGAG. Its protein product is CSASVVTQNKYE. The whole CDR3 protein reads CSASVVTQNKYEQYF.